Shown below are 27 T cell receptor beta chains from a single sample sequenced in a study of CXCR3-negative and CXCR3-positive naive CD8 T cells. Overall study findings and caveats: Comparison of naive cells showed more hydrophobic TRB CDR3s in CXCR3-positive than in CXCR3-negative naive cells.

These receptors are not linked to any known antigen. It was by 5' RACE with UMI labels that the TRB cDNA libraries were prepared. TCRdb re-called the 5' RACE reads; one entry per CDR3 protein, DNA not given. Recorded for this sample: over 95,000 distinct CDR3 sequences. The sequenced sample consisted of naive CXCR3+ CD8+ T cells from blood. Indicated subset: CD45RO-CCR7+CD27+CD95- naive CD8+ T cells expressing CXCR3 (TNR3+). These receptors originate from a human donor in good health. Some clones in this sample may be carry-over from other donors' samples.

This chain connects TRBV28 to TRBJ2-3; TCRdb reports TRBD2, a call that lacks DNA to check it against. Germline CDR1 is MDHEN and CDR2 is SYDVKM. CDR3 size: 17 residues. CDR3: CASSPGLAGGPTDTQYF.

The J gene is TRBJ2-7, the V gene TRBV7-8; the TRBD2 assignment by TCRdb is unverifiable without DNA. The CDR3 is 16 residues long. Germline loops: CDR1 SGHVS, CDR2 FQNEAQ. The CDR3 sequence is CASSVTSGGTPYEQYF. The complete variable domain, with remaining parts taken from reference TRBV7-8 and TRBJ2-7, reads GAGVSQSPRYKVAKRGQDVALRCDPISGHVSLFWYQQALGQGPEFLTYFQNEAQLDKSGLPSDRFFAERPEGSVSTLKIQRTQQEDSAVYLCASSVTSGGTPYEQYFGPGTRLTVT.

The gene calls are TRBV11-2 and TRBJ2-1; TCRdb's D call, TRBD2, is unchecked because there is no DNA. CDR3 size: 13 residues. Looked up from germline, CDR1 is SGHAT and CDR2 is FQNNGV. CDR3 loop: CASSLQAEDEQFF. Complete variable domain (other parts from reference TRBV11-2 and TRBJ2-1): EAGVAQSPRYKIIEKRQSVAFWCNPISGHATLYWYQQILGQGPKLLIQFQNNGVVDDSQLPKDRFSAERLKGVDSTLKIQPAKLEDSAVYLCASSLQAEDEQFFGPGTRLTVL.

This chain links TRBV4-2 with TRBJ2-1. Germline CDR1 reads LGHNA; CDR2 reads YNFKEQ. CDR3 size: 16 residues. CDR3 sequence: CASSPEGGGSYNEQFF.

CDR3 sequence: CSARDRTGAFIYEQYF. The chain combines TRBV20-1 with TRBJ2-7; TCRdb calls TRBD1, which cannot be checked without DNA. This CDR3 spans 16 amino acids. Germline CDR1 is DFQATT and CDR2 is SNEGSKA (reference sequence).

This chain connects TRBV28 to TRBJ2-1; TCRdb names TRBD2, which stays unverified in the absence of DNA. The CDR3 is 17 amino acids. Germline V gene data show CDR1 as MDHEN and CDR2 as SYDVKM. The CDR3 region is CASSLIGGGHSYNEQFF.

This chain links TRBV28 with TRBJ2-5; the TRBD2 assignment by TCRdb is unverifiable without DNA. This CDR3 contains 21 residues. In germline, CDR1 is MDHEN, CDR2 SYDVKM. This CDR3 reads CASSFSNGTSGTHPAPETQYF. Variable domain in full (rest from reference TRBV28 and TRBJ2-5): DVKVTQSSRYLVKRTGEKVFLECVQDMDHENMFWYRQDPGLGLRLIYFSYDVKMKEKGDIPEGYSVSREKKERFSLILESASTNQTSMYLCASSFSNGTSGTHPAPETQYFGPGTRLLVL.

V gene TRBV6-5 combines with J gene TRBJ2-3; TCRdb's D call, TRBD2, is unchecked because there is no DNA. Germline V gene lookup returns CDR1 MNHEY and CDR2 SVGAGI. The CDR3 has 15 residues. The CDR3 spells CASSSLAGVLDTQYF.

The chain has TRBV29-1 and TRBJ1-2; TCRdb designates TRBD1, a call that cannot be tested without DNA. The germline gives CDR1 SQVTM, CDR2 ANQGSEA. The CDR3 sequence is 12 residues long. CDR3 amino acids: CSVVQGDYGYTF.

This chain connects TRBV10-3 to TRBJ2-1; TCRdb gives TRBD2 as the D gene, but with no DNA this cannot be confirmed. This CDR3 is 13 amino acids long. Germline assignment: CDR1 ENHRY and CDR2 SYGVKD. The CDR3 here is CAPGTTSYNEQFF.

The J gene is TRBJ2-1, the V gene TRBV20-1; TCRdb returns TRBD1, unconfirmable since there is no DNA. The CDR3 consists of 14 residues. The germline V gene has CDR1 DFQATT and CDR2 SNEGSKA (reference sequence). CDR3 amino acids: CSASEGTLWDEQFF.

This rearrangement joins TRBV7-8 to TRBJ2-1; without DNA, the TCRdb call of TRBD1 cannot be checked. This CDR3 contains 15 residues. The germline V gene encodes CDR1 SGHVS and CDR2 FQNEAQ. CDR3 region: CASSLTPGPYNEQFF.

The CDR3 loop is CASSSSLDTQYF. The chain links TRBV7-9 to TRBJ2-3. Germline-derived CDR1 and CDR2 are SEHNR and FQNEAQ (reference sequence). The CDR3 totals 12 residues.

V gene TRBV7-6 combines with J gene TRBJ1-1; lacking DNA, the TRBD1 call made by TCRdb goes unchecked. This CDR3 has 13 amino acids. The germline V gene encodes CDR1 SGHVS and CDR2 FNYEAQ. The CDR3 sequence: CASRIGENTEAFF.

V usage is TRBV6-5 and J usage is TRBJ1-4. Germline CDR1 and CDR2: MNHEY and SVGAGI. The CDR3 loop spans 15 amino acids. CDR3 protein: CASSYFEGENEKLFF.

The genes are TRBV4-1 and TRBJ2-7; the D call of TRBD1 rests on TCRdb alone, since no DNA is present to check it. Germline CDR1 is MGHRA and CDR2 is YSYEKL. The CDR3 length is 16 residues. CDR3 amino acids: CASSQDRDSWGREQYF.

This sequence joins TRBV12-3 or TRBV12-4 and TRBJ1-2; the D call from TCRdb, TRBD1, cannot be confirmed without DNA. This CDR3 has 14 residues. The CDR3 region is CASSPPDRNYGYTF.

The chain employs TRBV20-1 and TRBJ2-3; absent DNA, TCRdb's TRBD2 call cannot be checked. This CDR3 contains 16 residues. CDR1 and CDR2 (germline): DFQATT, SNEGSKA (reference sequence). The CDR3 region is CSADGQAGDLTDTQYF.

CDR3 in amino acids: CASSHTRRGFQETQYF. This sequence joins TRBV23-1 and TRBJ2-5; no DNA is available, so the TRBD1 call from TCRdb remains unchecked. TRBV23-1 is classed as an ORF, of uncertain function. The CDR3 consists of 16 residues.

The chain carries TRBV7-2 and TRBJ2-7. The CDR3 extends over 15 amino acids. Germline loops: CDR1 SGHTA, CDR2 FQGNSA. This chain's CDR3 is CASSLNVQHSYEQYF.

CDR3 protein: CASSIVTLRSYNEQFF. V and J are TRBV7-2 and TRBJ2-1. The germline V gene has CDR1 SGHTA and CDR2 FQGNSA. This CDR3 contains 16 residues.

This chain uses TRBV14 with TRBJ2-7. CDR1 and CDR2 from the germline V gene are SGHDN and FVKESK. CDR3 length: 12 residues. CDR3 sequence reads: CASSLDFSEQYF.

V is TRBV28 and J is TRBJ1-5. CDR3 length equals 15 residues. Germline CDR1 MDHEN, CDR2 SYDVKM. This CDR3 reads CASSPIPYSNQPQHF.

V gene TRBV5-4 combines with J gene TRBJ2-1; TCRdb proposes TRBD2, but this gene call is untestable without DNA. This CDR3 spans 16 amino acids. Germline V CDR1 and CDR2: SGHNT, YYREEE (reference sequence). Here the CDR3 reads CASSQGLAAGYNEQFF.

The chain is built from TRBV4-3 and TRBJ2-1; TCRdb's D call of TRBD1 is untestable without DNA. The CDR3 is made up of 15 amino acids. In germline, CDR1 is LGHNA, CDR2 YSLEER. The CDR3 sequence: CASSQSRGEHNEQFF.

This chain joins TRBV29-1 and TRBJ2-1; TCRdb lists TRBD2, though no DNA is available to test this call. Germline-derived CDR1 and CDR2 are SQVTM and ANQGSEA. CDR3 length equals 14 residues. The CDR3 sequence: CSVHREGPVNEQFF.

The chain links TRBV19 to TRBJ2-7; TCRdb's D call, TRBD1, is unchecked because there is no DNA. The CDR3 sequence is 16 residues long. Germline-derived CDR1 and CDR2 are LNHDA and SQIVND (reference sequence). CDR3 region: CASSMLAGGSGYEQYF.